These T cell receptor beta chains were read from a single sample in a study of identical twins. Using its own MiXCR run on the 5' RACE reads, TCRdb lists one record per CDR3 protein. There are 450,000 to 650,000 distinct CDR3 sequences in the sample; 13% to 15% occur only once, and nearly 0.45% lies in the top ten. The sample was also reused in another study, on yellow fever vaccine responses in identical twins.

Sample: CD4+ T cells sorted from blood. These receptor sequences come from a woman younger than 30 in good health. Both conserved end residues are part of each CDR3. A D gene is named only where the DNA matches it firmly. Clone size is stated in some rows and not others, as once, few, many or a class when expanded.

d_call: TRBD2
v_call: TRBV5-1
j_call: TRBJ2-2
clone_size: few
cdr3_aa: CASSLEPSGRQTNTGELFF
cdr3_nt: TGCGCCAGCAGCTTGGAGCCTAGCGGGAGGCAAACGAACACCGGGGAGCTGTTTTTT

d_call: .
v_call: TRBV14
j_call: TRBJ1-1
clone_size: few
cdr3_aa: CASSQWAGNLNTEAFF
cdr3_nt: TGTGCCAGCAGCCAATGGGCGGGGAACTTGAACACTGAAGCTTTCTTT

d_call: .
v_call: TRBV5-1
j_call: TRBJ1-2
clone_size: few
cdr3_aa: CASSPSTLDGGYTF
cdr3_nt: TGCGCCAGCAGCCCGTCTACCCTTGATGGTGGCTACACCTTC

d_call: .
v_call: TRBV7-2
j_call: TRBJ1-4
clone_size: many
cdr3_aa: CASSLDSGLVGEKLFF
cdr3_nt: TGTGCCAGCAGCTTAGACTCCGGACTAGTGGGGGAAAAACTGTTTTTT

d_call: TRBD2
v_call: TRBV4-1
j_call: TRBJ2-1
clone_size: .
cdr3_aa: CASSQVPGLAAQKGPYNEQFF
cdr3_nt: TGCGCCAGCAGCCAAGTGCCGGGACTAGCGGCCCAAAAGGGCCCCTACAATGAGCAGTTCTTC

d_call: .
v_call: TRBV28
j_call: TRBJ2-7
clone_size: .
cdr3_aa: CASNSGYEQYF
cdr3_nt: TGTGCCAGCAACTCTGGGTACGAGCAGTACTTC

d_call: .
v_call: TRBV7-2
j_call: TRBJ1-6
clone_size: .
cdr3_aa: CASSFAGSNSPLHF
cdr3_nt: TGTGCCAGCAGCTTTGCAGGGTCTAATTCACCCCTCCACTTT

d_call: .
v_call: TRBV29-1
j_call: TRBJ2-2
clone_size: .
cdr3_aa: CSVGAQGGTGELFF
cdr3_nt: TGCAGCGTTGGAGCGCAAGGAGGGACCGGGGAGCTGTTTTTT

d_call: TRBD1
v_call: TRBV7-2
j_call: TRBJ1-2
clone_size: .
cdr3_aa: CASRPTGGYGYTF
cdr3_nt: TGTGCCAGCAGACCAACAGGGGGCTATGGCTACACCTTC

d_call: TRBD1
v_call: TRBV5-1
j_call: TRBJ2-3
clone_size: many
cdr3_aa: CASSYRGPSTDTQYF
cdr3_nt: TGCGCCAGCAGCTACAGGGGACCTAGCACAGATACGCAGTATTTT

d_call: .
v_call: TRBV29-1
j_call: TRBJ2-7
clone_size: few
cdr3_aa: CSATVSYEQYF
cdr3_nt: TGCAGCGCGACAGTCTCCTACGAGCAGTACTTC

d_call: .
v_call: TRBV12-3/TRBV12-4
j_call: TRBJ2-2
clone_size: few
cdr3_aa: CASRDEGGGDTGELFF
cdr3_nt: TGTGCCAGCAGGGACGAAGGGGGTGGCGACACCGGGGAGCTGTTTTTT

d_call: .
v_call: TRBV7-2
j_call: TRBJ2-5
clone_size: few
cdr3_aa: CASSLYYQETQYF
cdr3_nt: TGTGCCAGCAGCTTATATTACCAAGAGACCCAGTACTTC

d_call: TRBD2
v_call: TRBV7-2
j_call: TRBJ2-7
clone_size: few
cdr3_aa: CASSSSGRGYEQYF
cdr3_nt: TGTGCCAGCAGCTCCTCCGGGAGGGGCTACGAGCAGTACTTC

d_call: .
v_call: TRBV20-1
j_call: TRBJ1-1
clone_size: .
cdr3_aa: CSARGWGINTEAFF
cdr3_nt: TGCAGTGCTAGAGGATGGGGAATCAACACTGAAGCTTTCTTT

d_call: .
v_call: TRBV20-1
j_call: TRBJ2-7
clone_size: .
cdr3_aa: CSARADREAYEQYF
cdr3_nt: TGCAGTGCTAGGGCCGACAGGGAGGCCTACGAGCAGTACTTC

d_call: TRBD2
v_call: TRBV12-3/TRBV12-4
j_call: TRBJ2-2
clone_size: .
cdr3_aa: CASSRDYGGRNTGELFF
cdr3_nt: TGTGCCAGCAGCCGCGATTATGGCGGGAGGAACACCGGGGAGCTGTTTTTT

d_call: .
v_call: TRBV5-5
j_call: TRBJ1-4
clone_size: .
cdr3_aa: CASSPGPPGDEKLFF
cdr3_nt: TGTGCCAGCAGCCCCGGGCCTCCCGGGGATGAAAAACTGTTTTTT

d_call: .
v_call: TRBV15
j_call: TRBJ2-5
clone_size: .
cdr3_aa: CATSRESGYQETQYF
cdr3_nt: TGTGCCACCAGCAGAGAAAGCGGGTACCAAGAGACCCAGTACTTC

d_call: TRBD1
v_call: TRBV5-1
j_call: TRBJ1-1
clone_size: .
cdr3_aa: CASSRGQFSGNTEAFF
cdr3_nt: TGCGCCAGCAGCCGGGGACAGTTTTCCGGGAACACTGAAGCTTTCTTT

d_call: TRBD2
v_call: TRBV6-4
j_call: TRBJ2-1
clone_size: once
cdr3_aa: CASSERLAGFNEQFF
cdr3_nt: TGTGCCAGCAGTGAGAGACTAGCGGGGTTTAATGAGCAGTTCTTC

d_call: .
v_call: TRBV14
j_call: TRBJ2-7
clone_size: .
cdr3_aa: CASSQTRLYEQYF
cdr3_nt: TGTGCCAGCAGCCAAACGCGCCTCTACGAGCAGTACTTC

d_call: TRBD2
v_call: TRBV2
j_call: TRBJ2-6
clone_size: .
cdr3_aa: CASSEPGGGSGANVLTF
cdr3_nt: TGTGCCAGCAGTGAACCGGGAGGAGGCTCTGGGGCCAACGTCCTGACTTTC

d_call: .
v_call: TRBV24-1
j_call: TRBJ2-7
clone_size: few
cdr3_aa: CATSPKSGSGVPQQYF
cdr3_nt: TGTGCCACCAGCCCAAAATCGGGGAGCGGCGTACCCCAGCAGTACTTC

d_call: TRBD2
v_call: TRBV2
j_call: TRBJ2-1
clone_size: .
cdr3_aa: CASSEDPAGGSEQFF
cdr3_nt: TGTGCCAGCAGTGAAGATCCAGCGGGAGGGAGTGAGCAGTTCTTC

d_call: .
v_call: TRBV29-1
j_call: TRBJ1-4
clone_size: .
cdr3_aa: CSVEVHEREKLFF
cdr3_nt: TGCAGCGTTGAGGTTCATGAGAGGGAAAAACTGTTTTTT

d_call: .
v_call: TRBV11-2
j_call: TRBJ2-3
clone_size: few
cdr3_aa: CASSSPDTQYF
cdr3_nt: TGTGCCAGCAGCAGCCCAGATACGCAGTATTTT